The next 31 T cell receptor beta chains were all read from a single sample in a study of OX40 agonist ivuxolimab in advanced cancers. Sequenced by immunoSEQ multiplex PCR; TCRdb stores in-frame clones only, minus some. The sample lists approximately 58,000 clones; 65% to 85% were seen once. This sample comprised CD4+ or CD8+ T cells sorted from blood, obtained in a trial of the OX40 agonist ivuxolimab. The receptors here all came from an adult with an advanced solid tumor such as melanoma, head and neck, liver or kidney cancer.

The chain has TRBV28 and TRBJ1-1; possibly TRBD1 for D (5 bases). The length of the CDR3 is 14 residues. Germline V gene sequence: CDR1 MDHEN, CDR2 SYDVKM. Trimming pared 4 bases from V and 1 base from J, leaving 10 bases between. CDR3 coding DNA: TGTGCCAGCAGTTCGGCGGACAAGAACACTGAAGCTTTCTTT. It encodes CASSSADKNTEAFF. The full variable domain, completed using reference TRBV28 and TRBJ1-1, is DVKVTQSSRYLVKRTGEKVFLECVQDMDHENMFWYRQDPGLGLRLIYFSYDVKMKEKGDIPEGYSVSREKKERFSLILESASTNQTSMYLCASSSADKNTEAFFGQGTRLTVV.

The V and J genes are TRBV7-3 and TRBJ2-3; D is possibly TRBD1 or TRBD2 (5 bases each). Germline V lookup: CDR1 SGHTA, CDR2 FQGTGA. The CDR3 length is 12 residues. The ends were cut back, 4 bases at V and 13 bases at J, with 15 bases in the middle. The CDR3 coding sequence is TGTGCCAGCAGCTCTCACGGGACCCTCAAGTATTTT. It yields the protein CASSSHGTLKYF.

The V and J genes are TRBV19 and TRBJ2-3, with D perhaps matching TRBD1 (6 bases). V lost 6 bases, J lost 2 bases, and 9 bases lay in between. This CDR3 has 13 residues. In germline, CDR1 is LNHDA, CDR2 SQIVND (reference sequence). As DNA, the CDR3 is TGTGCCAGTAGGGGACACCTCACAGATACGCAGTATTTT. Its protein is CASRGHLTDTQYF. Complete variable domain (other parts from reference TRBV19 and TRBJ2-3): DGGITQSPKYLFRKEGQNVTLSCEQNLNHDAMYWYRQDPGQGLRLIYYSQIVNDFQKGDIAEGYSVSREKKESFPLTVTSAQKNPTAFYLCASRGHLTDTQYFGPGTRLTVL.

This clone has a single count. The gene calls are TRBV5-4 and TRBJ1-1, with 10 bases matching TRBD1. The J segment lost 2 bases and the V segment lost 4 bases, leaving 8 bases of the junction unmatched. CDR3 length equals 16 residues. Germline CDR1 and CDR2: SGHNT and YYREEE (reference sequence). In nucleotides, the CDR3 is TGTGCCAGCAGCATTGACAGGGGGCTGGCAAACACTGAAGCTTTCTTT. This codes for CASSIDRGLANTEAFF.

The chain recombines TRBV28 with TRBJ1-5, with D perhaps matching TRBD1 (6 bases). Trimming took off 2 bases at V and 2 bases at J, with 10 bases between the two ends. Per the germline V gene, CDR1 is MDHEN and CDR2 is SYDVKM. The CDR3 has 15 amino acids. The CDR3 protein is CASSLRQEGNQPQHF. In nucleotides, the CDR3 is TGTGCCAGCAGTTTAAGACAGGAGGGCAATCAGCCCCAGCATTTT. The full variable domain, rest sourced from reference TRBV28 and TRBJ1-5, is DVKVTQSSRYLVKRTGEKVFLECVQDMDHENMFWYRQDPGLGLRLIYFSYDVKMKEKGDIPEGYSVSREKKERFSLILESASTNQTSMYLCASSLRQEGNQPQHFGDGTRLSIL.

This chain uses TRBV5-1 with TRBJ2-1; 8 bases are a match to TRBD2. This CDR3 has 16 amino acids. CDR1 is SGHRS, CDR2 YFSETQ, per germline. J was trimmed by 1 base and V by 0 bases; bases with no gene match: 3. CDR3 amino acids: CASSLGGTRSYNEQFF. Written as DNA, the CDR3 is TGCGCCAGCAGCTTGGGAGGGACTAGGTCCTACAATGAGCAGTTCTTC.

This clone was recorded only once. V usage is TRBV30 and J usage is TRBJ1-2, with 7 positions matching TRBD1. This CDR3 spans 20 amino acids. Germline V gene sequence: CDR1 GTSNPN, CDR2 SVGIG (reference sequence). V lost 0 bases to trimming and J lost 1 base; unmatched junction nucleotides: 20. CDR3 amino acids: CAWSVLRRRTGAALNYGYTF. The DNA of the CDR3 is TGTGCCTGGAGTGTATTACGTCGGAGGACAGGTGCCGCCCTTAACTATGGCTACACCTTC.

The V gene is TRBV18, the J gene TRBJ1-1, with TRBD1 matching over 9 bases. Per the germline V gene, CDR1 is KGHSH and CDR2 is LQKENI. The CDR3 has 15 amino acids. After removal of 3 bases from V and 1 base from J, the junction contained 3 bases not matched to a gene. The CDR3 region has the DNA TGTGCCAGCTCACCCCGGACAGGGGAGAACACTGAAGCTTTCTTT. Its translation: CASSPRTGENTEAFF.

The chain couples TRBV5-1 to TRBJ2-7; no firm D call. V shed 0 bases and J shed 5 bases, with 12 bases lying between them. The V gene's germline CDR1 is SGHRS and CDR2 YFSETQ. CDR3 length: 14 amino acids. CDR3 region: CASSLGAPPDEQYF. As DNA, the CDR3 is TGCGCCAGCAGCTTGGGGGCCCCCCCGGACGAGCAGTACTTC.

The chain couples TRBV27 to TRBJ2-3, with a weak D call TRBD1 (5 bases). With 8 bases removed from V and 9 bases from J, the gap between germline ends came to 12 bases. The CDR3 consists of 11 residues. Germline values: CDR1 MNHEY, CDR2 SMNVEV (reference sequence). CDR3 region: CASGMKGTQYF. CDR3 DNA sequence: TGTGCCAGCGGGATGAAGGGGACGCAGTATTTT.

The V and J genes are TRBV14 and TRBJ2-7; 8 nucleotides agree with TRBD1. This CDR3 contains 15 residues. CDR1 is SGHDN and CDR2 is FVKESK in the germline V gene. The ends lost 1 base at V and 5 bases at J; junction bases unmatched: 7. The CDR3 is CASSQAVQGANEQYF. The CDR3 DNA is TGTGCCAGCAGCCAAGCCGTCCAGGGGGCTAACGAGCAGTACTTC.

V gene TRBV18 combines with J gene TRBJ2-3, with TRBD1 matching 7 bases. The CDR3 is 16 residues long. Germline trimming cut 3 bases from V and 0 bases from J; bases unmatched to any gene: 6. CDR1 and CDR2 (germline): KGHSH, LQKENI. The CDR3 sequence is CASSPEGGPSTDTQYF. The CDR3 DNA reads as TGTGCCAGCTCACCCGAAGGGGGCCCTAGCACAGATACGCAGTATTTT.

The chain has TRBV5-5 and TRBJ2-5; no firm D call. This CDR3 is 12 amino acids long. Per the germline V gene, CDR1 is SGHKS and CDR2 is YYEKEE (reference sequence). The V and J ends lost 7 bases and 5 bases respectively, with 12 bases between them. CDR3 loop: CASHAMGETQYF. In nucleotides, the CDR3 is TGTGCCAGCCATGCCATGGGGGAGACCCAGTACTTC.

The chain joins TRBV5-1 to TRBJ2-7; D is tentatively TRBD1 or TRBD2 (5 bases each). The germline V and J ends were trimmed by 2 bases and 3 bases, with 9 bases remaining between them. The CDR3 runs 13 residues. Looked up from germline, CDR1 is SGHRS and CDR2 is YFSETQ. DNA for the CDR3: TGCGCCAGCAGCTTCGGGGCCAGCTACGAGCAGTACTTC. Its protein is CASSFGASYEQYF.

The chain is built from TRBV6-1 and TRBJ1-5; 7 bases match TRBD1. Germline V gives CDR1 MNHNS, CDR2 SASEGT. This CDR3 region has 13 residues. Trimming at V came to 6 bases and at J to 5 bases, leaving 4 bases not matched to a gene. The CDR3: CASRGTGDQPQHF. DNA for the CDR3: TGTGCCAGCAGGGGAACAGGGGATCAGCCCCAGCATTTT.

This clone has only a few counts. DNA of the CDR3: TGTGCCAGTAGTATATATGGCTTCCGGGGGGGCTCTGGCTACACCTTC. Translating it yields CASSIYGFRGGSGYTF. The chain has TRBV19 and TRBJ1-2; weak D call: TRBD1 (6 bases). V was shortened by 2 bases and J by 7 bases, with 20 bases between the two germline ends. The CDR3 length is 16 residues. Germline loops: CDR1 LNHDA, CDR2 SQIVND (reference sequence).

The V and J genes are TRBV19 and TRBJ1-5; 7 bases map to TRBD1. The V segment lost 1 base and the J segment 0 bases; nucleotides outside the gene matches: 9. Germline CDR1 is LNHDA and CDR2 is SQIVND (reference sequence). The CDR3 has 18 amino acids. The CDR3 loop is CASSIGARTGRSNQPQHF. The DNA for the CDR3 is TGTGCCAGTAGTATAGGGGCCCGGACAGGTCGTAGCAATCAGCCCCAGCATTTT.

V gene TRBV6-1 combines with J gene TRBJ2-1; perhaps TRBD2 as D (5 bases). Trimming removed 3 bases at V and 2 bases at J, with 11 bases between. Germline values: CDR1 MNHNS, CDR2 SASEGT. The CDR3 extends over 15 amino acids. The DNA for the CDR3 is TGTGCCAGCAGTGAGGACTCCCCGCCCTACAATGAGCAGTTCTTC. Residues: CASSEDSPPYNEQFF.

V usage is TRBV7-8 and J usage is TRBJ2-1; 7 positions agree with TRBD1. The CDR3 is made up of 15 amino acids. CDR1 and CDR2 (germline): SGHVS, FQNEAQ. After removal of 6 bases from V and 1 base from J, the junction contained 6 bases not matched to a gene. The CDR3: CASSYRQGSYNEQFF. The CDR3 DNA reads TGTGCCAGCAGTTACCGACAGGGTTCCTACAATGAGCAGTTCTTC.

The CDR3 DNA reads TGTGCCAGCAACCTGACTAGCGGTTTTCTCCGCAGGGGAGATACGCAGTATTTT. Protein: CASNLTSGFLRRGDTQYF. The gene calls are TRBV21-1 and TRBJ2-3; the DNA was not compared with TRBD2, the D call given in the table. TRBV21-1 is a recognized pseudogene. The CDR3 length is 18 residues.

The CDR3 nucleotides read TGCGCCAGCAGACCCGGCTCGATGGGGGGGTGGACCGGGGAGCTGTTTTTT. Translated: CASRPGSMGGWTGELFF. The chain joins TRBV4-1 to TRBJ2-2; 7 bases align to TRBD2. The length of the CDR3 is 17 residues. Per the germline V gene, CDR1 is MGHRA and CDR2 is YSYEKL. V shed 6 bases and J 5 bases; nucleotides not matched to a gene: 15.

This clone is a singleton in its sample. The rearrangement joins TRBV11-3 to TRBJ1-6; TRBD1 is a possible D gene (5 bases). The germline V gene has CDR1 SGHNT and CDR2 YENEEA. This CDR3 spans 15 amino acids. Trimming shortened V by 1 base and J by 7 bases, and 11 bases separated the two germline ends. The CDR3 here is CASSLGEGYNSPLHF. The CDR3 DNA reads as TGTGCCAGCAGCTTAGGTGAGGGGTACAATTCACCCCTCCACTTT.

The rearrangement joins TRBV4-3 to TRBJ1-4; D is possibly TRBD1 (5 bases). V lost 0 bases and J lost 8, with 19 bases in between. Germline CDR1 LGHNA, CDR2 YSLEER. CDR3 length: 17 amino acids. DNA of the CDR3: TGCGCCAGCAGCCAAGAGCTAGCTCGGACCGAGGGGGAAAAACTGTTTTTT. Residues: CASSQELARTEGEKLFF.

The rearrangement joins TRBV11-3 to TRBJ2-2; D is ambiguous. V was cut by 4 bases and J by 1 base, with 1 base left in between. The germline gives CDR1 SGHNT, CDR2 YENEEA. This CDR3 contains 12 residues. In DNA, the CDR3 is TGTGCCAGCAGCTGGAACACCGGGGAGCTGTTTTTT. Translated, it gives CASSWNTGELFF.

The V call is TRBV18, the J call TRBJ1-2; 9 bases are a match to TRBD1. The ends lost 3 bases at V and 6 bases at J; junction bases unmatched: 5. The CDR3 is 14 amino acids. Germline V gives CDR1 KGHSH, CDR2 LQKENI. This chain's CDR3 is CASSPGQGVDGYTF. The CDR3 DNA sequence: TGTGCCAGCTCACCGGGACAGGGAGTAGATGGCTACACCTTC.

The chain links TRBV6-1 to TRBJ1-4; a possible D gene is TRBD1 (6 bases). Deletions cut 7 bases from V and 3 bases from J, with 12 bases between. The CDR3 runs 14 residues. Germline CDR1 MNHNS, CDR2 SASEGT. CDR3 DNA: TGTGCCAGCACCCAGGGGACGGCTAATGAAAAACTGTTTTTT. Encoded protein: CASTQGTANEKLFF.

A few counts support this clone. The chain employs TRBV5-4 and TRBJ2-1, with 7 positions matching TRBD2. The V and J ends lost 6 bases and 3 bases, in that order; junction bases with no gene match: 9. The CDR3 is 15 amino acids. The V gene's germline CDR1 is SGHNT and CDR2 YYREEE (reference sequence). CDR3 sequence reads: CASTRSSGGYNEQFF. The DNA for the CDR3 is TGTGCCAGCACCCGCTCTAGCGGAGGCTACAATGAGCAGTTCTTC. The complete variable domain, with remaining parts taken from reference TRBV5-4 and TRBJ2-1, reads ETGVTQSPTHLIKTRGQQVTLRCSSQSGHNTVSWYQQALGQGPQFIFQYYREEENGRGNFPPRFSGLQFPNYSSELNVNALELDDSALYLCASTRSSGGYNEQFFGPGTRLTVL.

V usage is TRBV7-6 and J usage is TRBJ2-3; 8 nucleotides agree with TRBD1. Germline V gene data show CDR1 as SGHVS and CDR2 as FNYEAQ. J was trimmed by 1 base and V by 1 base; bases with no gene match: 7. There are 17 residues in the CDR3. CDR3 protein: CASSLGGTGSRTDTQYF. The CDR3, as DNA: TGTGCCAGCAGCTTAGGGGGGACAGGTTCCCGCACAGATACGCAGTATTTT.

The V call is TRBV5-8, the J call TRBJ2-7; weak D call: TRBD1 (6 bases). V lost 0 bases, J lost 0 bases, and 16 bases lay in between. The CDR3 extends over 17 amino acids. Per the germline V gene, CDR1 is SGHTS and CDR2 is YDEGEE. Here the CDR3 DNA reads TGTGCCAGCAGCTTGGTATCTTTTAGGGGGAGCTCCTACGAGCAGTACTTC. Its translation: CASSLVSFRGSSYEQYF.

The chain has TRBV5-6 and TRBJ2-5; unclear D gene. Germline lookup yields CDR1 SGHDT and CDR2 YYEEEE. This CDR3 contains 13 residues. V was trimmed by 5 bases and J by 2 bases, leaving 10 bases between them. CDR3 sequence reads: CASRVLGQETQYF. CDR3 DNA: TGTGCCAGCAGGGTGTTGGGGCAAGAGACCCAGTACTTC.

The V and J genes are TRBV5-5 and TRBJ1-5; 7 bases are a match to TRBD1. CDR1 is SGHKS and CDR2 is YYEKEE in the germline V gene (reference sequence). V trimming: 4 bases; J trimming: 4 bases; junction bases outside the gene matches: 11. The CDR3 is 16 residues long. The CDR3 spells CASSTLPGQINQPQHF. CDR3 bases: TGTGCCAGCAGCACATTACCGGGACAGATTAATCAGCCCCAGCATTTT.